A single sample is the source of the 5 T cell receptor beta chains below, sequenced in a study of cytomegalovirus exposure and HLA in healthy donors. The PCR contained 60 Vbeta and 13 Jbeta primers. Clones were read by immunoSEQ multiplex PCR, and TCRdb kept only the in-frame ones, dropping some. The sample includes more than 130,000 clones. The sequencing input was PBMCs. The receptors here all came from a man in his forties in good health and CMV-seronegative.

CDR3 amino acids: CASTPTGLGQETQYF. In nucleotides, the CDR3 is TGTGCCAGTACCCCGACAGGGTTGGGGCAAGAGACCCAGTACTTC. The rearrangement joins TRBV19 to TRBJ2-5; TRBD1 matches at 7 bases. Looked up from germline, CDR1 is LNHDA and CDR2 is SQIVND (reference sequence). V dropped 7 bases and J dropped 2; count of bases not matched to a gene: 10. The CDR3 loop spans 15 amino acids.

The chain has TRBV7-9 and TRBJ1-5; TRBD1 matches at 8 bases. Per germline, CDR1 SEHNR and CDR2 FQNEAQ (reference sequence). CDR3 length: 14 residues. V shed 4 bases and J 6 bases; nucleotides not matched to a gene: 5. CDR3 in DNA: TGTGCCAGCAGCTATACAGGGGGGGGTCAGCCCCAGCATTTT. Protein: CASSYTGGGQPQHF.

CDR3 bases: TGTGCCATCGGTGGAGCGGGGGGTTTCACCGGGGAGCTGTTTTTT. This codes for CAIGGAGGFTGELFF. The chain recombines TRBV10-3 with TRBJ2-2; TRBD2 matches at 9 bases. CDR3 length: 15 amino acids. Germline V gene sequence: CDR1 ENHRY, CDR2 SYGVKD. V was clipped by 8 bases and J by 4 bases; unmatched bases: 8.

The V gene is TRBV4-3, the J gene TRBJ1-2; 8 bases match TRBD1. The CDR3 covers 14 residues. CDR1 LGHNA and CDR2 YSLEER come from the germline V gene. V lost 6 bases and J lost 4; bases outside the gene matches: 7. CDR3 sequence: CASRATGDSYGYTF. In DNA, the CDR3 is TGCGCCAGCAGAGCGACAGGGGATAGCTATGGCTACACCTTC.

This chain connects TRBV7-3 to TRBJ2-5; 10 bases align to TRBD2. CDR1 is SGHTA, CDR2 FQGTGA, per germline. V lost 5 bases to trimming and J lost 7 bases; unmatched junction nucleotides: 16. The length of the CDR3 is 17 residues. The CDR3 reads CASSRGGGTSDGGTQYF. DNA for the CDR3: TGTGCCAGCAGCCGAGGAGGTGGGACTAGCGACGGTGGGACCCAGTACTTC.